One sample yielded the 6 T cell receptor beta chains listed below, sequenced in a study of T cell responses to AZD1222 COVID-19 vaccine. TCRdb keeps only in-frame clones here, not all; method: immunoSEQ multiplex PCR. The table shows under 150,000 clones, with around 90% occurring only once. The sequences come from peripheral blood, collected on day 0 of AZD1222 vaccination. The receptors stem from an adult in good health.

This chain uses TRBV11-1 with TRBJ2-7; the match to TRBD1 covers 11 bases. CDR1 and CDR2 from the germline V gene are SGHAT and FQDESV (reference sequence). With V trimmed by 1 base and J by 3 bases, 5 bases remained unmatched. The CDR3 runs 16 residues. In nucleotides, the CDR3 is TGTGCCAGCAGCTTAGGGTCCGGGACAGGGGGCTACGAGCAGTACTTC. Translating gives CASSLGSGTGGYEQYF.

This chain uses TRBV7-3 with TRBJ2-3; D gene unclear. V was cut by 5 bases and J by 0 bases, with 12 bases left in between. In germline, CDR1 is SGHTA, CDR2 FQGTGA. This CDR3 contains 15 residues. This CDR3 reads CASSPGPQSTDTQYF. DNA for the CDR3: TGTGCCAGCAGCCCGGGCCCCCAAAGCACAGATACGCAGTATTTT. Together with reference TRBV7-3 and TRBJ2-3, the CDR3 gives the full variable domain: GAGVSQTPSNKVTEKGKYVELRCDPISGHTALYWYRQSLGQGPEFLIYFQGTGAADDSGLPNDRFFAVRPEGSVSTLKIQRTERGDSAVYLCASSPGPQSTDTQYFGPGTRLTVL.

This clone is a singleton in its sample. The CDR3 is CASSPGTSGGAADTQYF. CDR3 nucleotide sequence: TGTGCCAGCAGCCCGGGGACTAGCGGGGGGGCGGCGGATACGCAGTATTTT. The chain is built from TRBV11-3 and TRBJ2-3; TRBD2 agrees at 16 bases. The J segment lost 6 bases and the V segment lost 5 bases, leaving 8 bases of the junction unmatched. Germline V gene lookup returns CDR1 SGHNT and CDR2 YENEEA. The CDR3 spans 17 residues.

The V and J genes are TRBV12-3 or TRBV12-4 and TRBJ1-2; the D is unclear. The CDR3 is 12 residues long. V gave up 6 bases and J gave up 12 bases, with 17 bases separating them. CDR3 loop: CASRFDYTSNTF. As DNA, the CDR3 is TGTGCCAGCAGGTTTGACTACACCTCCAACACCTTC.

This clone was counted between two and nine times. CDR3 DNA sequence: TGTGCCAGCAGCCCGGGATCTACCCGTGCAGCCTACGAGCAGTACTTC. Translation: CASSPGSTRAAYEQYF. The V gene is TRBV28, the J gene TRBJ2-7, with TRBD2 as a possible D gene (5 bases). Deletions cut 6 bases from V and 2 bases from J, with 20 bases between. CDR3 size: 16 residues. Per the germline V gene, CDR1 is MDHEN and CDR2 is SYDVKM. The full variable domain, in which reference TRBV28 and TRBJ2-7 provide the parts outside the CDR3, is DVKVTQSSRYLVKRTGEKVFLECVQDMDHENMFWYRQDPGLGLRLIYFSYDVKMKEKGDIPEGYSVSREKKERFSLILESASTNQTSMYLCASSPGSTRAAYEQYFGPGTRLTVT.

The CDR3 is CASRRDGYEQYF. The DNA of the CDR3 is TGCGCCAGCAGAAGGGACGGCTACGAGCAGTACTTC. The chain links TRBV5-1 to TRBJ2-7; tentatively, D is TRBD1 or TRBD2 (5 bases each). The germline V gene has CDR1 SGHRS and CDR2 YFSETQ. CDR3 length: 12 residues. V lost 5 bases, J lost 3 bases, and 9 bases lay in between.